The clone carrying this T cell receptor beta chain was counted many times. Antigen specificity is unknown. This record comes from a study of T cell repertoires in cytomegalovirus infection. Study information: Evidence of both CMV infection and a matching HLA type came from public TCR beta signatures.

Study observations and caveats: Cumulative public TCR beta family frequency identified CMV carriers with the relevant HLA. The ex vivo response was dominated by HLA-C-restricted CMV-specific TCR beta clonotypes.

TCRdb itself ran the reads through MiXCR, one entry per CDR3 protein. The table records 250,000 to 350,000 distinct CDR3 sequences, 20% to 30% of them present only once. CDR1 is LNHDA, CDR2 SQIVND, per germline (reference sequence). The CDR3 totals 13 residues. Trimming shortened V by 10 bases and J by 2 bases, and 14 bases separated the two germline ends. V gene TRBV19 combines with J gene TRBJ2-5; D is undetermined. The sample comprised PBMCs. The sequence was collected from a human donor in good health (CMV status not recorded). Some clones in this sample may be carry-over from other donors' samples. CDR3 coding DNA: TGTGCCACCGGACGGCGGACGCAAGAGACCCAGTACTTC. This translates into CATGRRTQETQYF.